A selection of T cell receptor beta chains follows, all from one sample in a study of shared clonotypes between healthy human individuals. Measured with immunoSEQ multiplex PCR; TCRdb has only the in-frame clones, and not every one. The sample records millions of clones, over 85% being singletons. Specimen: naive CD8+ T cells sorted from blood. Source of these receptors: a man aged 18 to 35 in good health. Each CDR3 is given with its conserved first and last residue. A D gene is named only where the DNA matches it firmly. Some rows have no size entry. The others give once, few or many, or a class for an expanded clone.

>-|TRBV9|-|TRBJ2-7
CASSAAYEQYF
TGTGCCAGCAGCGCCGCCTACGAGCAGTACTTC
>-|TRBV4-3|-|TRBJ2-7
CASSQDRLARHEQYF
TGCGCCAGCAGCCAAGATCGGCTAGCGCGGCACGAGCAGTACTTC
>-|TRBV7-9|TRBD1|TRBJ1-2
CASSWGQDGYTF
TGTGCCAGCAGCTGGGGACAGGATGGCTACACCTTC
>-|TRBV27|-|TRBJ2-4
CASSLTSAKNIQYF
TGTGCCAGCAGTCTAACATCAGCCAAAAACATTCAGTACTTC
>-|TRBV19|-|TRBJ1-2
CATRTVYGYTF
TGTGCCACCCGGACGGTTTATGGCTACACCTTC
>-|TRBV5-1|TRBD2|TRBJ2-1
CASQTSGSNNEQFF
TGCGCCAGCCAAACTAGCGGAAGTAACAATGAGCAGTTCTTC
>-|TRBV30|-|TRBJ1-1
CAWSPGLFEAFF
TGTGCCTGGAGTCCAGGGCTTTTTGAAGCTTTCTTT
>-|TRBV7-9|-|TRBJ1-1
CASSLGGPFF
TGTGCCAGCAGCTTAGGGGGCCCTTTCTTT
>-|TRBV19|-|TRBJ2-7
CASGTGTSYEQYF
TGTGCCAGTGGGACCGGGACCAGCTACGAGCAGTACTTC
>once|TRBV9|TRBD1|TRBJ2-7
CASSVLQDRDSEQYF
TGTGCCAGCAGCGTACTCCAGGACAGGGACTCCGAGCAGTACTTC
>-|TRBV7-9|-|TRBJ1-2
CASSSLTTGSYGYTF
TGTGCCAGCAGCTCCCTGACGACAGGTAGCTATGGCTACACCTTC
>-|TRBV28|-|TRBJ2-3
CASSSFTDTQYF
TGTGCCAGCAGTTCCTTTACAGATACGCAGTATTTT
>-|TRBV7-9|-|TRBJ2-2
CASSSFGGATNTGELFF
TGTGCCAGCAGCTCCTTTGGCGGGGCTACGAACACCGGGGAGCTGTTTTTT
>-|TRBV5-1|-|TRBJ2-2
CASSPVSRDLPRFDTGELFF
TGCGCCAGCAGCCCCGTCTCCAGGGATCTGCCTCGCTTCGACACCGGGGAGCTGTTTTTT
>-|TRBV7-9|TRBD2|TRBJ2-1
CASSTYSGGAVDEQFF
TGTGCCAGCAGCACCTACAGCGGGGGGGCCGTTGATGAGCAGTTCTTC
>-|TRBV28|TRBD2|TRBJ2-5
CASSFAGGPETQYF
TGTGCCAGCAGTTTCGCGGGGGGGCCGGAGACCCAGTACTTC
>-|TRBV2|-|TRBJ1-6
CASSERVPSGSPLHF
TGTGCCAGCAGTGAACGGGTCCCCTCGGGTTCACCCCTCCACTTT
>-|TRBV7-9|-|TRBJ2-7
CASSPSPSDSLEQYF
TGTGCCAGCAGCCCCTCCCCCTCGGACAGTCTCGAGCAGTACTTC
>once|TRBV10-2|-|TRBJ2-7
CASSELRAPKSEQYF
TGCGCCAGCAGTGAGCTCAGGGCTCCCAAATCCGAGCAGTACTTC
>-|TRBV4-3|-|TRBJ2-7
CASSQDPVREQYF
TGCGCCAGCAGCCAAGACCCTGTAAGGGAGCAGTACTTC
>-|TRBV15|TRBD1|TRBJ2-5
CATSSTPDRVETQYF
TGTGCCACCAGCAGCACCCCCGACAGGGTGGAGACCCAGTACTTC
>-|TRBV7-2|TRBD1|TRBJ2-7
CASSLGETGAYEQYF
TGTGCCAGCAGCTTAGGGGAGACAGGGGCCTACGAGCAGTACTTC
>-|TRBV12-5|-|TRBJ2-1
CASGFWAGEQFF
TGTGCTAGTGGTTTTTGGGCGGGTGAGCAGTTCTTC